The present TCR beta chain was sequenced within a study of T cell responses to AZD1222 COVID-19 vaccine. This CDR3 spans 16 amino acids. Trimming removed 3 bases from V and 4 bases from J, with 16 bases in between. Germline V gene lookup returns CDR1 LNHDA and CDR2 SQIVND (reference sequence). Sequenced by immunoSEQ multiplex PCR; TCRdb stores in-frame clones only, minus some. The data contain 70,000 to 90,000 clones, roughly 90% of them seen just once; the ten biggest clones take up around 3%. The chain carries TRBV19 and TRBJ2-1, with a possible D match to TRBD2 (6 bases). The TCR comes from an adult in good health. This specimen was peripheral blood, taken on day 0 of AZD1222 vaccination. In nucleotides, the CDR3 is TGTGCCAGTAGTATGCCGGGGGTAGCGGCTTACAATGAGCAGTTCTTC. It specifies CASSMPGVAAYNEQFF.